The 17 T cell receptor beta chains reported below all come from one sample, sequenced in a study of blood T cell repertoires in COVID-19. Using immunoSEQ multiplex PCR, the repertoire was profiled, and TCRdb retains in-frame clones only, with some absent. The table has over 150,000 clones, approximately 90% seen once. What was sequenced was peripheral blood. Receptors were obtained from a man in his late teens or twenties with acute or convalescent COVID-19.

The V and J genes are TRBV14 and TRBJ1-6, with TRBD1 matching 10 bases. The CDR3 sequence is 17 residues long. CDR1 is SGHDN, CDR2 FVKESK, per germline. V lost 4 bases, J lost 9 bases, and 12 bases stayed unmatched. The CDR3 region is CASSLDRGQVRGSPLHF. For the CDR3, the DNA is TGTGCCAGCAGCCTCGACAGGGGGCAAGTTCGGGGTTCACCCCTCCACTTT.

The J gene is TRBJ1-4, the V gene TRBV2; no clear D. Germline CDR1 reads SNHLY; CDR2 reads FYNNEI. V shed 1 base and J shed 14 bases, with 8 bases lying between them. The length of the CDR3 is 11 residues. CDR3 coding DNA: TGTGCCAGCAGTGAAGGGTCAGGTCTGTTTTTT. Translated: CASSEGSGLFF.

This chain joins TRBV5-1 and TRBJ2-2; D remains ambiguous. Trimming took 7 bases from V and 1 from J, leaving 11 bases between them. Germline lookup yields CDR1 SGHRS and CDR2 YFSETQ. The CDR3 contains 14 residues. CDR3 sequence: CASRVRGNTGELFF. The CDR3 nucleotides are TGCGCCAGCCGTGTTAGAGGGAACACCGGGGAGCTGTTTTTT. Combining the CDR3 with reference TRBV5-1 and TRBJ2-2 gives the whole variable domain KAGVTQTPRYLIKTRGQQVTLSCSPISGHRSVSWYQQTPGQGLQFLFEYFSETQRNKGNFPGRFSGRQFSNSRSEMNVSTLELGDSALYLCASRVRGNTGELFFGEGSRLTVL.

This clone showed up just once. The V call is TRBV6-5, the J call TRBJ1-2; no clear D gene. The germline V gene encodes CDR1 MNHEY and CDR2 SVGAGI. CDR3 size: 15 residues. V dropped 0 bases and J dropped 6 bases, with 14 bases sitting between them. The CDR3 DNA reads TGTGCCAGCAGTTACTCGACATTCAGGATAAATGGCTACACCTTC. It translates to CASSYSTFRINGYTF.

About this clone: Different DNA sequences within this sample yield the same CDR3. The chain has TRBV18 and TRBJ1-5, with D perhaps TRBD1 (6 bases). V dropped 1 base and J dropped 1 base, with 14 bases sitting between them. Germline CDR1 is KGHSH and CDR2 is LQKENI. The CDR3 has 17 amino acids. The CDR3 nucleotides are TGTGCCAGCTCACCACTAGCCCAGGGGATAAGCAATCAGCCCCAGCATTTT. It yields the protein CASSPLAQGISNQPQHF.

This rearrangement joins TRBV7-9 to TRBJ2-2, with D possibly matching TRBD1 (5 bases). With 5 bases removed from V and 7 bases from J, the gap between germline ends came to 11 bases. CDR3 size: 13 residues. Germline CDR1 reads SEHNR; CDR2 reads FQNEAQ (reference sequence). The CDR3 spells CASSPQGGGELFF. The CDR3 DNA follows: TGTGCCAGCAGCCCGCAGGGTGGCGGGGAGCTGTTTTTT.

This clone showed up just a few times. This chain links TRBV3-1 (or the pseudogene TRBV3-2) with TRBJ1-5; D not certain. The CDR3 runs 16 residues. V lost 3 bases to trimming and J lost 4 bases, with 16 bases between them. Germline V gives CDR1 LGHDT, CDR2 YNNKEL (reference sequence). CDR3 sequence reads: CASSHSVAGANQPQHF. CDR3 DNA sequence: TGTGCCAGCAGCCACTCCGTGGCAGGCGCTAATCAGCCCCAGCATTTT.

This chain links TRBV6-5 with TRBJ1-1, with D unclear. Germline loops: CDR1 MNHEY, CDR2 SVGAGI. The CDR3 spans 12 residues. Trimming stripped 6 bases from V and 4 bases from J, with 9 bases between. CDR3 sequence reads: CASRSEVTEAFF. CDR3 DNA: TGTGCCAGCAGGAGTGAGGTCACTGAAGCTTTCTTT.

This chain joins TRBV27 and TRBJ1-6, with D unclear. Trimming took off 7 bases at V and 6 bases at J, with 10 bases between the two ends. Germline V gene lookup returns CDR1 MNHEY and CDR2 SMNVEV (reference sequence). This CDR3 contains 13 residues. The CDR3 sequence is CASTSSLNSPLHF. In nucleotides, the CDR3 is TGTGCCAGCACCTCTTCTCTTAATTCACCCCTCCACTTT.

The CDR3 nucleotides are TGTGCCAGCAGCCCCAAGACTAGCGGGAGAGCCTACGAGCAGTACTTC. It codes for CASSPKTSGRAYEQYF. The chain has TRBV9 and TRBJ2-7; TRBD2 matches at 12 bases. CDR3 length: 16 residues. The V segment lost 4 bases and the J segment 2 bases; nucleotides outside the gene matches: 7. Per the germline V gene, CDR1 is SGDLS and CDR2 is YYNGEE.

This rearrangement joins TRBV30 to TRBJ1-5, with 7 nucleotides matching TRBD1. With V trimmed by 2 bases and J by 6 bases, 7 bases remained unmatched. From germline, CDR1 is GTSNPN and CDR2 SVGIG (reference sequence). The CDR3 extends over 14 amino acids. The CDR3 nucleotides are TGTGCCTGGAGTTTCCAGGGGGTCAGTCAGCCCCAGCATTTT. Protein sequence: CAWSFQGVSQPQHF.

This clone was observed a handful of times. The V gene is TRBV19, the J gene TRBJ1-4; D remains ambiguous. V lost 7 bases, J lost 10 bases, and 10 bases lay in between. This CDR3 has 11 residues. The germline V gene encodes CDR1 LNHDA and CDR2 SQIVND (reference sequence). The CDR3, as DNA: TGTGCCAGTAAGGAGTCTGGAAAACTGTTTTTT. It is translated as CASKESGKLFF.

The chain uses TRBV2 and TRBJ2-7, with a tentative D call TRBD1 (6 bases). Germline-derived CDR1 and CDR2 are SNHLY and FYNNEI. V lost 5 bases and J 2 bases, leaving 10 bases between the germline ends. The CDR3 has 13 residues. For the CDR3, the DNA is TGTGCCAGCAGTTCATGGACAGCCTACGAGCAGTACTTC. It encodes CASSSWTAYEQYF.

In nucleotides, the CDR3 is TGTGCCAGCAGTTACCAGGGCGACACTGAAGCTTTCTTT. Its protein product is CASSYQGDTEAFF. The chain has TRBV6-5 and TRBJ1-1, with a tentative D call TRBD1 (5 bases). CDR1 is MNHEY, CDR2 SVGAGI, per germline. Between the trimmed V and J ends, which lost 2 bases and 3 bases, there was a span of 7 bases. This CDR3 has 13 residues.

The chain employs TRBV5-1 and TRBJ2-1; 14 bases line up with TRBD2. J was trimmed by 1 base and V by 3 bases; bases with no gene match: 12. In germline, CDR1 is SGHRS, CDR2 YFSETQ. This CDR3 spans 20 amino acids. In DNA form, the CDR3 reads TGCGCCAGCAGCTCCCCAAACGGGACTAGCGGGAGAGGGTCCTACAATGAGCAGTTCTTC. Protein: CASSSPNGTSGRGSYNEQFF.

CDR3 region: CASSWGETYNEQFF. For the CDR3, the DNA is TGCGCCAGCAGCTGGGGGGAAACCTACAATGAGCAGTTCTTC. The chain uses TRBV5-1 and TRBJ2-1, with D possibly matching TRBD2 (6 bases). Germline-derived CDR1 and CDR2 are SGHRS and YFSETQ. There are 14 residues in the CDR3. V was trimmed by 3 bases and J by 2 bases, leaving 9 bases between them.

CDR3 sequence: CASSFRTANEKLFF. CDR3 DNA: TGTGCCAGCAGCTTTAGGACAGCGAATGAAAAACTGTTTTTT. The rearrangement links TRBV5-8 to TRBJ1-4; weak D call: TRBD1 (6 bases). Germline lookup yields CDR1 SGHTS and CDR2 YDEGEE. Between the trimmed V and J ends, which lost 2 bases and 5 bases, there was a span of 10 bases. The CDR3 contains 14 residues.